These 7 T cell receptor beta chains were all obtained from the same sample, sequenced in a study of OX40 agonist ivuxolimab in advanced cancers. Sequencing was performed with immunoSEQ multiplex PCR; in TCRdb, only in-frame clones are kept and a portion is missing. Of about 60,000 clones in the sample, 70% to 90% were seen once. The sequences come from CD4+ or CD8+ T cells sorted from blood, collected in a trial of the OX40 agonist ivuxolimab. The receptors were gathered from an adult with an advanced solid tumor such as melanoma, head and neck, liver or kidney cancer.

The J gene is TRBJ2-1, the V gene TRBV28, with D hard to call. Germline loops: CDR1 MDHEN, CDR2 SYDVKM. CDR3 length equals 15 residues. V lost 7 bases, J lost 4 bases, and 17 bases lay in between. The CDR3 bases are TGTGCCAGCATCCCGCCCGGCGTAAAATACAATGAGCAGTTCTTC. This codes for CASIPPGVKYNEQFF. Using reference TRBV28 and TRBJ2-1 for the parts outside the CDR3, the full variable domain is DVKVTQSSRYLVKRTGEKVFLECVQDMDHENMFWYRQDPGLGLRLIYFSYDVKMKEKGDIPEGYSVSREKKERFSLILESASTNQTSMYLCASIPPGVKYNEQFFGPGTRLTVL.

This clone was seen just once. V usage is TRBV5-8 and J usage is TRBJ1-6, with TRBD1 identical over 10 bases. The CDR3 covers 15 residues. The germline V gene encodes CDR1 SGHTS and CDR2 YDEGEE. V lost 2 bases and J lost 9; bases outside the gene matches: 5. The CDR3 DNA reads as TGTGCCAGCAGCTTCCCCGGGACAGGGGTTTCACCCCTCCACTTT. It translates to CASSFPGTGVSPLHF.

The chain recombines TRBV29-1 with TRBJ2-5, with 12 bases fitting TRBD2. There are 16 residues in the CDR3. V dropped 2 bases and J dropped 5; count of bases not matched to a gene: 9. Germline V gene data show CDR1 as SQVTM and CDR2 as ANQGSEA. The CDR3 protein is CSVEPLAGGPWETQYF. CDR3 in DNA: TGCAGCGTTGAACCCCTAGCGGGAGGGCCTTGGGAGACCCAGTACTTC.

The CDR3 region has the DNA TGTGCCAGCAGCCAAGATCAGAGAGCAACTAATGAAAAACTGTTTTTT. As protein: CASSQDQRATNEKLFF. The chain uses TRBV14 and TRBJ1-4; the D is unclear. The CDR3 extends over 16 amino acids. V was trimmed by 0 bases and J by 0 bases, leaving 8 bases between them. CDR1 SGHDN and CDR2 FVKESK come from the germline V gene.

The J gene is TRBJ2-1, the V gene TRBV9, with 7 bases identical to TRBD1. The CDR3 is 16 amino acids. Germline lookup yields CDR1 SGDLS and CDR2 YYNGEE. With 6 bases clipped from V and 7 bases from J, the junction kept 16 bases outside the gene matches. This chain's CDR3 is CASNLRGSGGRNEQFF. The CDR3 coding sequence is TGTGCCAGCAACCTAAGGGGTTCAGGGGGACGGAATGAGCAGTTCTTC.

The chain uses TRBV4-1 and TRBJ1-4; D gene uncertain. The CDR3 is made up of 14 amino acids. V lost 3 bases, J lost 8 bases, and 13 bases lay in between. Germline CDR1 reads MGHRA; CDR2 reads YSYEKL. CDR3 in amino acids: CASSHLLKGEKLFF. CDR3 nucleotides: TGCGCCAGCAGCCATCTACTTAAGGGCGAAAAACTGTTTTTT.

This chain links TRBV6-5 with TRBJ2-7; 7 nucleotides align to TRBD1. Germline V gene lookup returns CDR1 MNHEY and CDR2 SVGAGI. This CDR3 has 13 residues. V lost 8 bases, J lost 4 bases, and 8 bases stayed unmatched. The CDR3 reads CASRRQGVYEQYF. The CDR3 DNA reads TGTGCCAGCCGACGACAGGGAGTGTACGAGCAGTACTTC.